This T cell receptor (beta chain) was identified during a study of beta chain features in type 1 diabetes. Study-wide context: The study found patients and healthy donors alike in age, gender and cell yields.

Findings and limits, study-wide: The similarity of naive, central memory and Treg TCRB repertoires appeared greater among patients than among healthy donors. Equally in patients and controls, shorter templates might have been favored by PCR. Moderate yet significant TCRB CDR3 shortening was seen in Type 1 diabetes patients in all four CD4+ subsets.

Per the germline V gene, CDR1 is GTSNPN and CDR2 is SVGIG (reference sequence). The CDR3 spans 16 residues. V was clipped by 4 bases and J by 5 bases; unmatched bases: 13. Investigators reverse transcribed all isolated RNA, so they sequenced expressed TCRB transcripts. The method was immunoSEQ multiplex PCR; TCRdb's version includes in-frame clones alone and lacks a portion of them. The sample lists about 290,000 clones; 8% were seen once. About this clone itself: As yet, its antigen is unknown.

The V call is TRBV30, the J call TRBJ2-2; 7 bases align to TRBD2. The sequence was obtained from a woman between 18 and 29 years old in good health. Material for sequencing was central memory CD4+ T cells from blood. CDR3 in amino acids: CAWKVTGGGPTGELFF. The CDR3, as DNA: TGTGCCTGGAAAGTAACGGGGGGTGGTCCGACCGGGGAGCTGTTTTTT.